This TCR beta chain stems from a study of T cell responses to AZD1222 COVID-19 vaccine. Profiling relied on immunoSEQ multiplex PCR, and the TCRdb table lists in-frame clones only, not all of them. The sample has 100,000 to 150,000 clones; 70% to 90% are singletons. V lost 1 base to trimming and J lost 1 base, with 17 bases between them. The CDR3 extends over 18 amino acids. Germline CDR1 and CDR2: LGHDT and YNNKEL (reference sequence). The receptor's source is an adult in good health. Sequenced here: peripheral blood, sampled on day 0 of AZD1222 vaccination. V is TRBV3-1 (or the pseudogene TRBV3-2) and J is TRBJ1-5; D call uncertain. This chain's CDR3 is CASSQGGGVSPSNQPQHF. The CDR3 region has the DNA TGTGCCAGCAGCCAAGGGGGTGGTGTGTCTCCGAGCAATCAGCCCCAGCATTTT.